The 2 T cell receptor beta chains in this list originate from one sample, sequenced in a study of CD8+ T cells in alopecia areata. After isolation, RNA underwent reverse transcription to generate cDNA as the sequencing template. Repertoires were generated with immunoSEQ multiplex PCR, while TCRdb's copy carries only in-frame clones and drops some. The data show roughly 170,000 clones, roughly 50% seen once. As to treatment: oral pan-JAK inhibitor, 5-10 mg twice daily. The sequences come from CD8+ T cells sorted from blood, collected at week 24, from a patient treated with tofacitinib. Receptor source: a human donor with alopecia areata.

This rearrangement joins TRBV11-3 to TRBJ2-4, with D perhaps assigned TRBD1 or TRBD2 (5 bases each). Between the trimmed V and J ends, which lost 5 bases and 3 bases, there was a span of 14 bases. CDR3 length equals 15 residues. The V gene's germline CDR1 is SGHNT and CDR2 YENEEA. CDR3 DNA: TGTGCCAGCAGCCACTCCGGGACGGGCAAAAACATTCAGTACTTC. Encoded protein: CASSHSGTGKNIQYF.

The CDR3 DNA is TGTGCCAGCAGCTTGACGGGACAGGGGGCTTACGAGCAGTACTTC. Protein product: CASSLTGQGAYEQYF. The chain couples TRBV5-6 to TRBJ2-7, with 12 bases matching TRBD1. After removal of 1 base from V and 4 bases from J, the junction contained 3 bases not matched to a gene. In germline, CDR1 is SGHDT, CDR2 YYEEEE. The CDR3 is made up of 15 amino acids.